These 19 T cell receptor beta chains originate from one sample sequenced in a study of blood T cell repertoires in COVID-19. The data were produced by immunoSEQ multiplex PCR, yet TCRdb's version contains in-frame clones alone and is incomplete. This sample has hundreds of thousands of clones, with approximately 88% found just once. The sample consisted of peripheral blood. Receptors originate from a woman aged 50 to 60 with COVID-19, enrolled during active disease.

In regard to this clone: Within the sample, other DNA sequences also encode this same CDR3. The chain recombines TRBV5-6 with TRBJ1-5, with TRBD1 identical over 8 bases. The CDR3 covers 15 residues. CDR1 and CDR2 from the germline V gene are SGHDT and YYEEEE. J lost 0 bases, V lost 4 bases, and 3 bases had no gene match. Here the CDR3 reads CASSLTGDSNQPQHF. The CDR3 DNA sequence: TGTGCCAGCAGCCTGACAGGGGATAGCAATCAGCCCCAGCATTTT.

This sequence joins TRBV10-1 and TRBJ2-1; 13 bases map to TRBD2. The CDR3 runs 15 residues. Germline V lookup: CDR1 WNHNN, CDR2 SYGVQD (reference sequence). Germline trimming cut 10 bases from V and 7 bases from J; bases unmatched to any gene: 10. The CDR3 here is CATSWTSGGQNEQFF. The CDR3 region has the DNA TGCGCCACCTCGTGGACTAGCGGGGGCCAGAATGAGCAGTTCTTC.

V and J are TRBV5-1 and TRBJ2-5, with D possibly matching TRBD1 (5 bases). Germline V gives CDR1 SGHRS, CDR2 YFSETQ. The CDR3 runs 13 residues. Trimming took 5 bases from V and 0 from J, leaving 8 bases between them. CDR3 residues: CASSGRDQETQYF. The CDR3 nucleotides are TGCGCCAGCAGTGGCAGGGACCAAGAGACCCAGTACTTC.

This sequence joins TRBV30 and TRBJ1-3; a possible D gene is TRBD1 (5 bases). Per germline, CDR1 GTSNPN and CDR2 SVGIG (reference sequence). Trimming pared 1 base from V and 2 bases from J, leaving 9 bases between. The CDR3 is 14 residues long. CDR3 in DNA: TGTGCCTGGAGTGAGGGGTCAGCTGGAAACACCATATATTTT. Its translation is CAWSEGSAGNTIYF.

The chain uses TRBV27 and TRBJ1-1; 10 bases line up with TRBD1. Germline trimming cut 3 bases from V and 11 bases from J; bases unmatched to any gene: 9. This CDR3 has 14 residues. CDR1 and CDR2 from the germline V gene are MNHEY and SMNVEV (reference sequence). In nucleotides, the CDR3 is TGTGCCAGCAGTTTTCTCCCCGGGACAGGGGCGGCTTTCTTT. Translating gives CASSFLPGTGAAFF.

The rearrangement joins TRBV6-5 to TRBJ1-2, with 9 bases lining up with TRBD1. The CDR3 runs to 15 residues. The V and J ends lost 6 bases and 4 bases, in that order; junction bases with no gene match: 9. From germline, CDR1 is MNHEY and CDR2 SVGAGI. The CDR3 loop reads CASRRDRANSYGYTF. CDR3 sequence (DNA): TGTGCCAGCAGACGGGACAGGGCTAACTCCTATGGCTACACCTTC.

The V and J genes are TRBV7-9 and TRBJ2-6, with 7 bases fitting TRBD1. Per the germline V gene, CDR1 is SEHNR and CDR2 is FQNEAQ (reference sequence). This CDR3 is 15 amino acids long. Trimming took 7 bases from V and 3 from J; bases not matched to a gene: 6. The CDR3 here is CASIPTGNGANVLTF. The DNA of the CDR3 is TGTGCCAGCATCCCGACAGGGAATGGGGCCAACGTCCTGACTTTC.

The chain is built from TRBV23-1 and TRBJ1-3, with D possibly TRBD1 on 6 matching bases. TRBV23-1 is known as an ORF, though its function is uncertain. This CDR3 comprises 15 residues. Trimming removed 0 bases at V and 4 bases at J, with 10 bases between. The CDR3 here is CASSQSSRGGNTIYF. The CDR3 region has the DNA TGCGCCAGCAGTCAATCGTCCAGGGGAGGAAACACCATATATTTT.

The chain links TRBV7-8 to TRBJ1-4, with D possibly TRBD1 on 5 matching bases. V was clipped by 1 base and J by 8 bases, with 14 bases between them. Germline values: CDR1 SGHVS, CDR2 FQNEAQ. The length of the CDR3 is 15 residues. The CDR3 protein is CASSLEIQGREKLFF. The DNA of the CDR3 is TGTGCCAGCAGCTTAGAGATCCAGGGAAGGGAAAAACTGTTTTTT.

Notes on this clone: Other DNA sequences within the sample encode an identical CDR3. V is TRBV7-9 and J is TRBJ1-1; D might be TRBD1 (5 bases). Trimming pared 4 bases from V and 4 bases from J, leaving 7 bases between. Germline-derived CDR1 and CDR2 are SEHNR and FQNEAQ (reference sequence). The CDR3 has 12 residues. Here the CDR3 DNA reads TGTGCCAGCAGCTCGGGGGGCACTGAAGCTTTCTTT. It codes for CASSSGGTEAFF.

This clone was seen just once. This chain links TRBV18 with TRBJ2-7; 7 bases agree with TRBD1. From germline, CDR1 is KGHSH and CDR2 LQKENI. V lost 4 bases to trimming and J lost 3 bases; unmatched junction nucleotides: 3. The CDR3 is 13 amino acids. The CDR3, as DNA: TGTGCCAGCTCACTTTCAGGGGGCTACGAGCAGTACTTC. Amino acids: CASSLSGGYEQYF.

The chain joins TRBV2 to TRBJ1-2, with 7 bases lining up with TRBD1. Trimming removed 5 bases from V and 2 bases from J; junction bases left unmatched: 8. This CDR3 spans 15 amino acids. Germline V gene lookup returns CDR1 SNHLY and CDR2 FYNNEI. For the CDR3, the DNA is TGTGCCAGCAGTCCCGTGGACAGGAAAAACTATGGCTACACCTTC. It is translated as CASSPVDRKNYGYTF.

Note on this clone: Other DNA sequences from this sample encode an identical CDR3 as well. The chain employs TRBV30 and TRBJ2-2; D possibly corresponds to TRBD2 (6 bases). The length of the CDR3 is 13 residues. Trimming took 0 bases from V and 4 from J, leaving 6 bases between them. CDR1 is GTSNPN, CDR2 SVGIG, per germline (reference sequence). The CDR3 here is CAWSVGGTGELFF. CDR3 DNA: TGTGCCTGGAGTGTCGGGGGCACCGGGGAGCTGTTTTTT.

V usage is TRBV28 and J usage is TRBJ2-3, with unresolved D. The CDR3 covers 15 residues. The germline V gene encodes CDR1 MDHEN and CDR2 SYDVKM. V lost 5 bases and J 3 bases, leaving 15 bases between the germline ends. The CDR3 nucleotides are TGTGCCAGCAGTGGTGACATCTCGAAAACAGATACGCAGTATTTT. Translating it yields CASSGDISKTDTQYF. Combining the CDR3 with reference TRBV28 and TRBJ2-3 gives the whole variable domain DVKVTQSSRYLVKRTGEKVFLECVQDMDHENMFWYRQDPGLGLRLIYFSYDVKMKEKGDIPEGYSVSREKKERFSLILESASTNQTSMYLCASSGDISKTDTQYFGPGTRLTVL.

The gene calls are TRBV10-2 and TRBJ1-1, with D tentatively TRBD1 (5 bases). CDR1 and CDR2 (germline): WSHSY, SAAADI. Trimming took 5 bases from V and 5 from J, leaving 12 bases between them. The CDR3 is 13 amino acids. The CDR3 loop reads CASSYGGGTEAFF. CDR3 nucleotides: TGCGCCAGCAGTTATGGGGGGGGGACTGAAGCTTTCTTT.

This chain connects TRBV12-3 or TRBV12-4 to TRBJ2-7, with 12 bases matching TRBD2. This CDR3 has 13 residues. Trimming at V came to 6 bases and at J to 6 bases, leaving 3 bases not matched to a gene. The CDR3 is CASSRGLAGEQYF. The CDR3 nucleotides read TGTGCCAGCAGCAGGGGACTAGCGGGCGAGCAGTACTTC.

The chain employs TRBV19 and TRBJ1-2; the D is unclear. The CDR3 spans 11 residues. With 5 bases removed from V and 4 bases from J, the gap between germline ends came to 5 bases. In germline, CDR1 is LNHDA, CDR2 SQIVND (reference sequence). CDR3 DNA sequence: TGTGCCAGTAGTCGAGTCTATGGCTACACCTTC. This encodes CASSRVYGYTF.

The J gene is TRBJ1-6, the V gene TRBV12-3 or TRBV12-4, with D uncertain. V was cut by 3 bases and J by 9 bases, with 9 bases left in between. The CDR3 contains 13 residues. CDR3 sequence (DNA): TGTGCCAGCAGTTTGAGAATCGGTTCACCCCTCCACTTT. This codes for CASSLRIGSPLHF.

The gene calls are TRBV28 and TRBJ2-7, with D possibly matching TRBD2 (5 bases). CDR1 MDHEN and CDR2 SYDVKM come from the germline V gene. Trimming shortened V by 1 base and J by 3 bases, and 7 bases separated the two germline ends. This CDR3 spans 13 amino acids. The DNA for the CDR3 is TGTGCCAGCAGTTTATTTGCGGGCTACGAGCAGTACTTC. This gives the protein CASSLFAGYEQYF.